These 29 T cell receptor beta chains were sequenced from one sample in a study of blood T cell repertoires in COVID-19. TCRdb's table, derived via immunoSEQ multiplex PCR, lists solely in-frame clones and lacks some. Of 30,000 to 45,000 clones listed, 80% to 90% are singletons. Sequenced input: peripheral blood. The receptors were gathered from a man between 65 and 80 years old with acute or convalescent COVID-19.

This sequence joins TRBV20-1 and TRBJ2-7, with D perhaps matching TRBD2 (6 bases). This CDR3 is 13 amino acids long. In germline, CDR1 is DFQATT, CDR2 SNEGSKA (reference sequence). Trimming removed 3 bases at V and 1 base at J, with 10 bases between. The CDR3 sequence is CSASPGLSYEQYF. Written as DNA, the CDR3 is TGCAGTGCTAGTCCGGGACTTTCCTACGAGCAGTACTTC.

The CDR3 protein is CASSLAPGDQPQHF. The DNA of the CDR3 is TGCGCCAGCAGCTTGGCTCCAGGGGATCAGCCCCAGCATTTT. V usage is TRBV5-1 and J usage is TRBJ1-5; D might be TRBD1 (6 bases). Looked up from germline, CDR1 is SGHRS and CDR2 is YFSETQ. The CDR3 is 14 amino acids. The ends were cut back, 0 bases at V and 5 bases at J, with 9 bases in the middle.

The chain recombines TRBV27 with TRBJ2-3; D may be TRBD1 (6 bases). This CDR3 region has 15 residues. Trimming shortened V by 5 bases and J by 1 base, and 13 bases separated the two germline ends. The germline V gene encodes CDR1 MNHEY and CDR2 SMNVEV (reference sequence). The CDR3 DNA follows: TGTGCCAGCAGTGCAGGGGACGCACGCACAGATACGCAGTATTTT. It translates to CASSAGDARTDTQYF.

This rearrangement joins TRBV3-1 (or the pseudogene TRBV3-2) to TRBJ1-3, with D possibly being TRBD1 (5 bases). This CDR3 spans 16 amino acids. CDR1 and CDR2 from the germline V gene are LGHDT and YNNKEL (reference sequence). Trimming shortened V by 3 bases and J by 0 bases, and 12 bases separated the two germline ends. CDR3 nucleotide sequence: TGTGCCAGCAGCCACCTAGGGGAAAGCTCTGGAAACACCATATATTTT. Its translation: CASSHLGESSGNTIYF.

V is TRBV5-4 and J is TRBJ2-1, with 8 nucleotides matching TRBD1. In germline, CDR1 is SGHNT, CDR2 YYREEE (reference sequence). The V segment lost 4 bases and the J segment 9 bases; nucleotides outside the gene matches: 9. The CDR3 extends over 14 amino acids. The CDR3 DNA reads TGTGCCAGCAGCCTTAACAGGGGGGCGGGTGAGCAGTTCTTC. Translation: CASSLNRGAGEQFF.

In nucleotides, the CDR3 is TGCGCCAGCAGCTTGGACAGGGTAGGAGATACGCAGTATTTT. Translation gives CASSLDRVGDTQYF. The chain has TRBV5-1 and TRBJ2-3; maybe TRBD1 (6 bases). This CDR3 contains 14 residues. Germline-derived CDR1 and CDR2 are SGHRS and YFSETQ. Trimming left V 0 bases short and J 5 bases short, with 10 bases between.

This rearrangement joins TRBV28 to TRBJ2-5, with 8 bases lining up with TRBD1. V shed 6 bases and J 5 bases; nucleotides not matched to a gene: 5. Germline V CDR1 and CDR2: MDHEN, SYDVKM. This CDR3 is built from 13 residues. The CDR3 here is CASSPGGEETQYF. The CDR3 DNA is TGTGCCAGCAGCCCAGGGGGCGAGGAGACCCAGTACTTC.

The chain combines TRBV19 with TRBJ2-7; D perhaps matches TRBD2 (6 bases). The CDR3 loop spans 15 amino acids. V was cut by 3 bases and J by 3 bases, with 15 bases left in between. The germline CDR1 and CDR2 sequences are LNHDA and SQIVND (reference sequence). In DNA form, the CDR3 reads TGTGCCAGTAGTATCGCCCTAGCGTCCCTCTACGAGCAGTACTTC. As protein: CASSIALASLYEQYF.

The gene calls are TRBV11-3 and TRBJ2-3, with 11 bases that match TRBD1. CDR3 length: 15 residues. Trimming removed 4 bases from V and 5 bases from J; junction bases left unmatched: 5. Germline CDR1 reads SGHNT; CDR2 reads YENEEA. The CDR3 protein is CASSSGTGGEDTQYF. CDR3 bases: TGTGCCAGCAGCTCGGGGACAGGGGGGGAAGATACGCAGTATTTT. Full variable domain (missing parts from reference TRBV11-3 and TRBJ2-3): EAGVVQSPRYKIIEKKQPVAFWCNPISGHNTLYWYLQNLGQGPELLIRYENEEAVDDSQLPKDRFSAERLKGVDSTLKIQPAELGDSAVYLCASSSGTGGEDTQYFGPGTRLTVL.

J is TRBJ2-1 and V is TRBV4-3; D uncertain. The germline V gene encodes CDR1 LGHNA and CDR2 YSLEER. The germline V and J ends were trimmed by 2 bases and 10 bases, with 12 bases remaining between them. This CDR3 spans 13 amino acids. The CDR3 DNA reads TGCGCCAGCAGCCAACTTCTCCTCTCCGAGCAGTTCTTC. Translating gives CASSQLLLSEQFF.

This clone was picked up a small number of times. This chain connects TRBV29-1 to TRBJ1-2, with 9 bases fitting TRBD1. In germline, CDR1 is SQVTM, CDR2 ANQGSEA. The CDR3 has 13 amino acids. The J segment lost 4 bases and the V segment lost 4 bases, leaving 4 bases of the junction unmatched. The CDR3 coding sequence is TGCAGCGTTGGGGGGGGACAGGGCTATGGCTACACCTTC. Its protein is CSVGGGQGYGYTF. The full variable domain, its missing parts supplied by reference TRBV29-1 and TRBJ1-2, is SAVISQKPSRDICQRGTSLTIQCQVDSQVTMMFWYRQQPGQSLTLIATANQGSEATYESGFVIDKFPISRPNLTFSTLTVSNMSPEDSSIYLCSVGGGQGYGYTFGSGTRLTVV.

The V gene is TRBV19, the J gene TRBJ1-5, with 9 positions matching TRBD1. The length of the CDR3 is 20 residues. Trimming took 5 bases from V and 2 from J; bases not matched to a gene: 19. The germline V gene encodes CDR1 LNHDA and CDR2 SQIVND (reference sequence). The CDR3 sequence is CASSHSRIGTGTYGNQPQHF. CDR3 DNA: TGTGCCAGTAGTCACTCTCGGATCGGGACAGGGACATATGGCAATCAGCCCCAGCATTTT.

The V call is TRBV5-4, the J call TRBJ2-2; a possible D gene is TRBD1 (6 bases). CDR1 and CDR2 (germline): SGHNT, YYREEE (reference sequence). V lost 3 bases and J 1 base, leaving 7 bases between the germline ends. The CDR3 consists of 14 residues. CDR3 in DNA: TGTGCCAGCAGCTCGGGACAGAACACCGGGGAGCTGTTTTTT. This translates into CASSSGQNTGELFF.

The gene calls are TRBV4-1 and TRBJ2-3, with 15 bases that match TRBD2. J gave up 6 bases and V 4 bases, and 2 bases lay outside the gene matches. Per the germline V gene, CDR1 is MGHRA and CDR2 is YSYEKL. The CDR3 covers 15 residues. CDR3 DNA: TGCGCCAGCAGCCCCGGACTAGCGGGAGGGGATACGCAGTATTTT. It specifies CASSPGLAGGDTQYF.

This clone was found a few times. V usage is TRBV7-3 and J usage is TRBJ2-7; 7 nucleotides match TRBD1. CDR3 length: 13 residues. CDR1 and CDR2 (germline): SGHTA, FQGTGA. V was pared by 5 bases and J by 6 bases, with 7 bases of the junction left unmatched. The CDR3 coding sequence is TGTGCCAGCAGCCCTACTCGACAGGGCGAGCAGTACTTC. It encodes CASSPTRQGEQYF. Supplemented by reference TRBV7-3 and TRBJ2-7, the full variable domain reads GAGVSQTPSNKVTEKGKYVELRCDPISGHTALYWYRQSLGQGPEFLIYFQGTGAADDSGLPNDRFFAVRPEGSVSTLKIQRTERGDSAVYLCASSPTRQGEQYFGPGTRLTVT.

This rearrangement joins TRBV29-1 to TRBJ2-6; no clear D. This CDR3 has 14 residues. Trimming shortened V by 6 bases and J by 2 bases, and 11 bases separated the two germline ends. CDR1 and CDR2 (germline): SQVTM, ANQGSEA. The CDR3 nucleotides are TGCAGCGTCGCCTTAGACACTGGGGCCAACGTCCTGACTTTC. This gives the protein CSVALDTGANVLTF.

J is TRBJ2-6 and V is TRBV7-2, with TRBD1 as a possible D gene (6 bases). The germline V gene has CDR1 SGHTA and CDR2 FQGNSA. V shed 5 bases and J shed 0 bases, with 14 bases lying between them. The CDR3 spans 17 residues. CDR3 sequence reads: CASSPRDTRSGANVLTF. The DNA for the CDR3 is TGTGCCAGCAGCCCCAGGGACACCCGCTCTGGGGCCAACGTCCTGACTTTC.

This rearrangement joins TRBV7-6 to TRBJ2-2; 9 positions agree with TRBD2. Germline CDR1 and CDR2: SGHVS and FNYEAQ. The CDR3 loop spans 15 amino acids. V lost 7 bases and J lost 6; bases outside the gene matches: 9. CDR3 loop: CASTDNAGGPGELFF. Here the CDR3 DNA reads TGTGCCAGCACCGATAACGCGGGAGGGCCCGGGGAGCTGTTTTTT.

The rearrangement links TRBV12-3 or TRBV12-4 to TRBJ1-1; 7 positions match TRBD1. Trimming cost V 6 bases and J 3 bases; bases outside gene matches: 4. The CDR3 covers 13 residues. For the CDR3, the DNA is TGTGCCAGCAGCTCGACAGGGTACACTGAAGCTTTCTTT. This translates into CASSSTGYTEAFF.

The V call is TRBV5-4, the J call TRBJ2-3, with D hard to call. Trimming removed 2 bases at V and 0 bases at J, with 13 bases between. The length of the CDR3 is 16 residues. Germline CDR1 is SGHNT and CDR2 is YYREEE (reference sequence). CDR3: CASSFGTTTSTDTQYF. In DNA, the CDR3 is TGTGCCAGCAGCTTCGGAACTACAACTAGCACAGATACGCAGTATTTT.

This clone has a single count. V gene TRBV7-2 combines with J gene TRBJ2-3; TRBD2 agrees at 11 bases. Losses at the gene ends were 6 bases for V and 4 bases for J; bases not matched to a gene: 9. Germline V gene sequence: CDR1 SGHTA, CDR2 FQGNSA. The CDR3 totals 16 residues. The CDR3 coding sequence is TGTGCCAGCAGGCATACTAGCGGGAGTAGCGCAGATACGCAGTATTTT. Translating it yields CASRHTSGSSADTQYF. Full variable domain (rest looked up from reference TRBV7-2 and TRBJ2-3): GAGVSQSPSNKVTEKGKDVELRCDPISGHTALYWYRQSLGQGLEFLIYFQGNSAPDKSGLPSDRFSAERTGGSVSTLTIQRTQQEDSAVYLCASRHTSGSSADTQYFGPGTRLTVL.

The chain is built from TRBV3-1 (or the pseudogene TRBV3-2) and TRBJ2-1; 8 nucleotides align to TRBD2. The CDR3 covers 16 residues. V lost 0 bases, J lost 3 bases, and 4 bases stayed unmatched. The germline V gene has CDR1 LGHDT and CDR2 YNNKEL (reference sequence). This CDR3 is CASSQDGLAGYNEQFF. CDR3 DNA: TGTGCCAGCAGCCAAGATGGGCTAGCGGGCTACAATGAGCAGTTCTTC.

CDR3 in amino acids: CASSVDHRGYTEAFF. The CDR3 nucleotides are TGTGCCAGCAGCGTAGACCACAGGGGGTACACTGAAGCTTTCTTT. V and J are TRBV9 and TRBJ1-1; 8 bases fit TRBD1. The CDR3 runs to 15 residues. The V gene's germline CDR1 is SGDLS and CDR2 YYNGEE. V trimming: 0 bases; J trimming: 3 bases; junction bases outside the gene matches: 4.

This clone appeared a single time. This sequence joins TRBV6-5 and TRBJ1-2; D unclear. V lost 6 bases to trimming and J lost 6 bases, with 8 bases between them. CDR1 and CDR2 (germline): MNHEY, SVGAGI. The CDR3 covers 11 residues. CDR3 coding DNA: TGTGCCAGCAGGAGAGTGGATGGCTACACCTTC. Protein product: CASRRVDGYTF.

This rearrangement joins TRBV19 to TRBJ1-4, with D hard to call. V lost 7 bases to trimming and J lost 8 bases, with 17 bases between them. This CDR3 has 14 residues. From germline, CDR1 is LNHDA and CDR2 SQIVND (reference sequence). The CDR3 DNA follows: TGTGCCAGTACTCCTTCGAGGGTAGGCGAAAAACTGTTTTTT. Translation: CASTPSRVGEKLFF.

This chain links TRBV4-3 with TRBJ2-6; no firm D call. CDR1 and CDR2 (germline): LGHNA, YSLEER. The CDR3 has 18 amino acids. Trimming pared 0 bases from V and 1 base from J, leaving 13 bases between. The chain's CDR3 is CASSQEPLIQSGANVLTF. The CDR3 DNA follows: TGCGCCAGCAGCCAAGAGCCTTTGATTCAGTCTGGGGCCAACGTCCTGACTTTC.

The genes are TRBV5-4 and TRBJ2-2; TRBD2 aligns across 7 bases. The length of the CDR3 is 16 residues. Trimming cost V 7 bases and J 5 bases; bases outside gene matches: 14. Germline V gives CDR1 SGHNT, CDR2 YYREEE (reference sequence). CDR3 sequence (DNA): TGTGCCAGCCAGGCCGGGACTAACATGTGGACCGGGGAGCTGTTTTTT. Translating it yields CASQAGTNMWTGELFF.

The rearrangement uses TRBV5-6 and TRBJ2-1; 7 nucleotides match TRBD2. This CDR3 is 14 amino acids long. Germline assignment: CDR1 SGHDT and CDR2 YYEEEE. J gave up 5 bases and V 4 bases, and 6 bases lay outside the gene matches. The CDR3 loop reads CASSLGGRDNEQFF. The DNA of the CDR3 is TGTGCCAGCAGCCTCGGGGGGAGGGACAATGAGCAGTTCTTC.

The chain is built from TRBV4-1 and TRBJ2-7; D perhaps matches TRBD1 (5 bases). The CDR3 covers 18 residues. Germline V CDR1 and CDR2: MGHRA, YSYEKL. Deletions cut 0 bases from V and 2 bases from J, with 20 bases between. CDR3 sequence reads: CASSQDIPGSGIPYEQYF. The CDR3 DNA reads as TGCGCCAGCAGCCAAGATATACCAGGGTCGGGTATACCCTACGAGCAGTACTTC.